This paragraph reports one TCR beta chain. CDR1 is SGHTS and CDR2 is YDEGEE in the germline V gene. V shed 1 base and J shed 10 bases, with 14 bases lying between them. There are 13 residues in the CDR3. This specimen belongs to a study of cytomegalovirus exposure and HLA in healthy donors. Across the study: Earlier sequencing of 150 million to 200 million T cells yielded 100 million to 120 million unique TCR beta sequences.

Both 60 Vbeta primers and 13 Jbeta primers went into the PCR. Sequencing was performed with immunoSEQ multiplex PCR; in TCRdb, only in-frame clones are kept and a portion is missing. The repertoire holds 130,000 to 150,000 clones, with approximately 9% as singletons. Healthy bone marrow donors supplied every sample. Despite likely unrecorded immune exposures, the donors were nominally healthy at the time of sampling. The source material was PBMCs. The sequence was collected from a male donor in good health and CMV-seronegative. This chain joins TRBV5-8 and TRBJ1-1; D not certain. CDR3 nucleotides: TGTGCCAGCAGCTTGACACCGGGTGATCGAGCTTTCTTT. Translating it yields CASSLTPGDRAFF.